The TCR beta chain described here comes from a study of cytomegalovirus exposure and HLA in healthy donors. Background on the study: Within an early data release were around 87 million unique TCRs drawn from HLA-typed donors.

The PCR used 60 Vbeta and 13 Jbeta primers. Measured with immunoSEQ multiplex PCR; TCRdb has only the in-frame clones, and not every one. The table lists approximately 100,000 clones, approximately 72% of them singletons. When sampled, the donors appeared nominally healthy, though they likely had unrecorded immune exposures. The CDR3 is made up of 16 amino acids. From germline, CDR1 is KGHSH and CDR2 LQKENI. The trim removed 3 bases at V and 2 bases at J, leaving 7 bases unmatched. What was sequenced was PBMCs. This chain connects TRBV18 to TRBJ1-5, with 7 bases aligning to TRBD1. This TCR was sampled from a woman between 45 and 65 years old in good health and CMV-seronegative. CDR3 sequence: CASSPTGQGGNQPQHF. Written as DNA, the CDR3 is TGTGCCAGCTCACCCACAGGCCAGGGGGGCAATCAGCCCCAGCATTTT.